The rows below give T cell receptor beta chains drawn from one sample of a study of blood T cell repertoires in COVID-19. The protocol was immunoSEQ multiplex PCR, while the TCRdb copy is restricted to in-frame clones and leaves out a portion. The sample carries about 45,000 clones, roughly nine tenths recorded once. Sequenced: peripheral blood. Receptor source: a human donor in a cohort sampled during active COVID-19. Each CDR3 is given with its conserved first and last residue. Fields, in order: V gene, clone size, D gene, J gene, CDR3 DNA, CDR3 protein. A D gene is named only where the DNA matches it firmly. Clone sizes are given selectively: once, few, many, or a class where the clone is expanded.

v_call: TRBV20-1; clone_size: few; d_call: TRBD1; j_call: TRBJ2-7; cdr3_nt: TGCAGTGCTAGTGGGACAGAATTTCCCTACGAGCAGTACTTC; cdr3_aa: CSASGTEFPYEQYF
v_call: TRBV19; clone_size: once; d_call: TRBD1; j_call: TRBJ1-2; cdr3_nt: TGTGCCTCAGGACAGGGTTGGGGCTACACCTTC; cdr3_aa: CASGQGWGYTF
v_call: TRBV19; clone_size: once; d_call: TRBD2; j_call: TRBJ2-3; cdr3_nt: TGTGCCAGTAGTATAATCAGGACTAGCTTGCTAGATACGCAGTATTTT; cdr3_aa: CASSIIRTSLLDTQYF
v_call: TRBV6-6; clone_size: .; d_call: TRBD1; j_call: TRBJ1-6; cdr3_nt: TGTGCCAGCAGTCGAACGGGACAGCTATTTGATTCACCCCTCCACTTT; cdr3_aa: CASSRTGQLFDSPLHF
v_call: TRBV6-1; clone_size: .; d_call: .; j_call: TRBJ2-6; cdr3_nt: TGTGCCAGCAGTGAAGGCCGCGGGGCTAGCTTATCTGGGGCCAACGTCCTGACTTTC; cdr3_aa: CASSEGRGASLSGANVLTF
v_call: TRBV28; clone_size: .; d_call: TRBD2; j_call: TRBJ2-1; cdr3_nt: TGTGCCAGCAGTCGACTAGCGGGAGGCAGAGTCTACAATGAGCAGTTCTTC; cdr3_aa: CASSRLAGGRVYNEQFF
v_call: TRBV6-5; clone_size: .; d_call: .; j_call: TRBJ2-7; cdr3_nt: TGTGCCAGCAGTTACTCGGGACAAAGTTGGACCTACGAGCAGTACTTC; cdr3_aa: CASSYSGQSWTYEQYF
v_call: TRBV25-1; clone_size: .; d_call: .; j_call: TRBJ2-7; cdr3_nt: TGTGCCAGCAGTAAGTACAGGGAGCCCTACGAGCAGTACTTC; cdr3_aa: CASSKYREPYEQYF
v_call: TRBV5-1; clone_size: .; d_call: TRBD2; j_call: TRBJ2-1; cdr3_nt: TGCGCCAGCAGCTTGGAAGTCGGGACTAGCGTCTCAGGCGAGCAGTTCTTC; cdr3_aa: CASSLEVGTSVSGEQFF
v_call: TRBV4-3; clone_size: .; d_call: TRBD2; j_call: TRBJ2-3; cdr3_nt: TGCGCCAGCAGCCCCGGACTAGCTTCACCGACAGATACGCAGTATTTT; cdr3_aa: CASSPGLASPTDTQYF
v_call: TRBV18; clone_size: .; d_call: .; j_call: TRBJ2-7; cdr3_nt: TGTGCCAGTCGTACAGGGCAAGAGCAGTACTTC; cdr3_aa: CASRTGQEQYF
v_call: TRBV6-4; clone_size: .; d_call: TRBD1; j_call: TRBJ1-2; cdr3_nt: TGTGCCAGCAGTAGGGACAGGGGACTCGGAGGCTACACCTTC; cdr3_aa: CASSRDRGLGGYTF
v_call: TRBV11-3; clone_size: .; d_call: TRBD2; j_call: TRBJ2-1; cdr3_nt: TGTGCCAGCAGCTCGGGGGGGTCTTTCAATGAGCAGTTCTTC; cdr3_aa: CASSSGGSFNEQFF
v_call: TRBV19; clone_size: .; d_call: TRBD2; j_call: TRBJ2-1; cdr3_nt: TGTGCCAGTAGTGCCCCAGGACTAGAGTGGCATGAGCAGTTCTTC; cdr3_aa: CASSAPGLEWHEQFF
v_call: TRBV4-1; clone_size: .; d_call: TRBD2; j_call: TRBJ2-5; cdr3_nt: TGCGCCAGCAGCGTGGGACTAGCGGGAGATGGAGAGACCCAGTACTTC; cdr3_aa: CASSVGLAGDGETQYF
v_call: TRBV7-2; clone_size: .; d_call: .; j_call: TRBJ1-5; cdr3_nt: TGTGCCAGCAGCTTAGTGGCACAGTCGCCCCATCAGCCCCAGCATTTT; cdr3_aa: CASSLVAQSPHQPQHF
v_call: TRBV19; clone_size: .; d_call: TRBD1; j_call: TRBJ1-1; cdr3_nt: TGTGCCAGTACCCCAACGGGACAGGGGGATGAAGCTTTCTTT; cdr3_aa: CASTPTGQGDEAFF
v_call: TRBV13; clone_size: .; d_call: TRBD1; j_call: TRBJ2-6; cdr3_nt: TGTGCCAGCAGCTTGGGACAGGGATTAGGTGGGGCCAACGTCCTGACTTTC; cdr3_aa: CASSLGQGLGGANVLTF
v_call: TRBV20-1; clone_size: .; d_call: .; j_call: TRBJ1-2; cdr3_nt: TGCAGTGCTAGTACCCCTCGGGACTATGGCTACACCTTC; cdr3_aa: CSASTPRDYGYTF
v_call: TRBV7-4; clone_size: .; d_call: .; j_call: TRBJ2-5; cdr3_nt: TGTGCCAGCAGCTCCCCCCCACCGAGTGGAGAGACCCAGTACTTC; cdr3_aa: CASSSPPPSGETQYF
v_call: TRBV30; clone_size: .; d_call: .; j_call: TRBJ2-2; cdr3_nt: TGTGCCTGGACCCCCGTCGCGAACACCGGGGAGCTGTTTTTT; cdr3_aa: CAWTPVANTGELFF
v_call: TRBV27; clone_size: .; d_call: .; j_call: TRBJ2-7; cdr3_nt: TGTGCCAGCAGTCCGCCGGGATCGTTTAGTGAGCAGTACTTC; cdr3_aa: CASSPPGSFSEQYF
v_call: TRBV18; clone_size: .; d_call: TRBD1; j_call: TRBJ2-7; cdr3_nt: TGTGCCAGCTCAGTGGGACAGGGGACCTACGAGCAGTACTTC; cdr3_aa: CASSVGQGTYEQYF
v_call: TRBV18; clone_size: .; d_call: .; j_call: TRBJ1-2; cdr3_nt: TGTGCCAGCTCACCACAGGGGTTATATGGCTACACCTTC; cdr3_aa: CASSPQGLYGYTF
v_call: TRBV6-1; clone_size: .; d_call: TRBD2; j_call: TRBJ2-1; cdr3_nt: TGTGCCAGCTTGAGGACTAGAAACAATGAGCAGTTCTTC; cdr3_aa: CASLRTRNNEQFF
v_call: TRBV5-4; clone_size: .; d_call: TRBD1; j_call: TRBJ2-2; cdr3_nt: TGTGCCAGCAGCGACAGGGAGAACACCGGGGAGCTGTTTTTT; cdr3_aa: CASSDRENTGELFF
v_call: TRBV2; clone_size: .; d_call: TRBD1; j_call: TRBJ2-3; cdr3_nt: TGTGCCAGCAGCCCCGGGACAGGGAGCACAGATACGCAGTATTTT; cdr3_aa: CASSPGTGSTDTQYF
v_call: TRBV21-1; clone_size: .; d_call: .; j_call: TRBJ2-1; cdr3_nt: TGTGCCAGCAGCAAAGGACGGTATAACGGGGGGAGCTCCTACAATGAGCAGTTCTTC; cdr3_aa: CASSKGRYNGGSSYNEQFF
v_call: TRBV6-2/TRBV6-3; clone_size: once; d_call: .; j_call: TRBJ1-3; cdr3_nt: TGTGCCAGCAGTTACCGTGGACAGACGCTAAACACCATATATTTT; cdr3_aa: CASSYRGQTLNTIYF
v_call: TRBV3-1/TRBV3-2; clone_size: .; d_call: TRBD2; j_call: TRBJ2-5; cdr3_nt: TGTGCCAGCAGCCAAGGTAGCGGGGCCCAAGAGACCCAGTACTTC; cdr3_aa: CASSQGSGAQETQYF
v_call: TRBV5-6; clone_size: .; d_call: .; j_call: TRBJ2-3; cdr3_nt: TGTGCCAGCAGCTTGCCGGGGGTGGGGACAGATACGCAGTATTTT; cdr3_aa: CASSLPGVGTDTQYF
v_call: TRBV6-6; clone_size: .; d_call: .; j_call: TRBJ1-1; cdr3_nt: TGTGCCAGCAGTTCCAGGGCCTCAGCTTTCTTT; cdr3_aa: CASSSRASAFF
v_call: TRBV4-2; clone_size: .; d_call: .; j_call: TRBJ2-7; cdr3_nt: TGTGCCAGCAGCCAAGGTCCAGCTAGCTCCTACGAGCAGTACTTC; cdr3_aa: CASSQGPASSYEQYF
v_call: TRBV7-9; clone_size: .; d_call: TRBD1; j_call: TRBJ1-2; cdr3_nt: TGTGCCAGCAGCTCAGGACAGGGAGGAAACTATGGCTACACCTTC; cdr3_aa: CASSSGQGGNYGYTF
v_call: TRBV19; clone_size: .; d_call: TRBD1; j_call: TRBJ1-2; cdr3_nt: TGTGCCAGTACCCGATACCCGGTGACAGGGGTGTATCAGGTGGATGGCTACACCTTC; cdr3_aa: CASTRYPVTGVYQVDGYTF
v_call: TRBV6-5; clone_size: .; d_call: TRBD1; j_call: TRBJ2-4; cdr3_nt: TGTGCCAGCAGGGGACAGGGGCTACCCAAAAACATTCAGTACTTC; cdr3_aa: CASRGQGLPKNIQYF
v_call: TRBV2; clone_size: .; d_call: .; j_call: TRBJ2-2; cdr3_nt: TGTGCCAGCAGGGGTGGGCGTTCGGTGGGCACCGGGGAGCTGTTTTTT; cdr3_aa: CASRGGRSVGTGELFF
v_call: TRBV14; clone_size: .; d_call: TRBD2; j_call: TRBJ2-3; cdr3_nt: TGTGCCAGCAGGGGGGGGACAGATACGCAGTATTTT; cdr3_aa: CASRGGTDTQYF
v_call: TRBV5-1; clone_size: .; d_call: TRBD2; j_call: TRBJ2-2; cdr3_nt: TGCGCCAGCAGCACCGGGACTAGCGGCCCCACCGGGGAGCTGTTTTTT; cdr3_aa: CASSTGTSGPTGELFF
v_call: TRBV7-8; clone_size: .; d_call: .; j_call: TRBJ1-6; cdr3_nt: TGTGCCAGCAGCTTCGTTGACAGGCCCTCACCCCTCCACTTT; cdr3_aa: CASSFVDRPSPLHF
v_call: TRBV18; clone_size: .; d_call: .; j_call: TRBJ1-3; cdr3_nt: TGTGCCAGCTCACCCTACTCTGGAAACACCATATATTTT; cdr3_aa: CASSPYSGNTIYF
v_call: TRBV19; clone_size: few; d_call: .; j_call: TRBJ1-5; cdr3_nt: TGTGCCAGTAGTATTACAGGTAGTAAGCCCCAGCATTTT; cdr3_aa: CASSITGSKPQHF
v_call: TRBV19; clone_size: .; d_call: TRBD1; j_call: TRBJ2-1; cdr3_nt: TGTGCCAGTAAAGGCGCCCTGGGGACAGGGGGCAATGAGCAGTTCTTC; cdr3_aa: CASKGALGTGGNEQFF
v_call: TRBV27; clone_size: .; d_call: .; j_call: TRBJ2-7; cdr3_nt: TGTGCCAGCAGTTTGGGGACTTCCTACGAGCAGTACTTC; cdr3_aa: CASSLGTSYEQYF
v_call: TRBV9; clone_size: .; d_call: TRBD2; j_call: TRBJ2-3; cdr3_nt: TGTGCCAGCAGCGCCGGACTAGCGGGAGAGGGGGTGAATACGCAGTATTTT; cdr3_aa: CASSAGLAGEGVNTQYF
v_call: TRBV19; clone_size: .; d_call: .; j_call: TRBJ2-1; cdr3_nt: TGTGCCAGTAGTATACATGGGGGGATGAATGAGCAGTTCTTC; cdr3_aa: CASSIHGGMNEQFF
v_call: TRBV4-2; clone_size: .; d_call: .; j_call: TRBJ2-7; cdr3_nt: TGTGCCAGCAGCCAAGCGGAGGCTTTGTCCTACGAGCAGTACTTC; cdr3_aa: CASSQAEALSYEQYF